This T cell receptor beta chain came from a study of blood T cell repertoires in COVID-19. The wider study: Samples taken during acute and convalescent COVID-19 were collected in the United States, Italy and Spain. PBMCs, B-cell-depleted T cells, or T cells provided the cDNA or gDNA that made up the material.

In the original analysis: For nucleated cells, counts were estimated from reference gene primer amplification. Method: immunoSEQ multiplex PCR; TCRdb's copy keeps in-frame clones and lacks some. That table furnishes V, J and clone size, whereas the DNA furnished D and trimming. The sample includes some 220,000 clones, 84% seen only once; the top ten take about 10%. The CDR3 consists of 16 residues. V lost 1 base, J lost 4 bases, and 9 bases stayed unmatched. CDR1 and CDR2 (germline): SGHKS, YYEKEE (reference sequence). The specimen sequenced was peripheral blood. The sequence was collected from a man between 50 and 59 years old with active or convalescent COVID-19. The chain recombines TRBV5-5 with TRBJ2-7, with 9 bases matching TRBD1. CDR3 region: CASSLFKTGGTYEQYF. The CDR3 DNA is TGTGCCAGCAGCTTGTTTAAGACAGGGGGAACTTACGAGCAGTACTTC.